A single sample gave rise to the 31 T cell receptor beta chains below, sequenced in a study of OX40 agonist ivuxolimab in advanced cancers. Library preparation used the immunoSEQ multiplex PCR assay. TCRdb provides this immuneACCESS table in a form limited to in-frame rearrangements. Some clones are lacking; in checked studies, under half of them reflect an unresolved V gene, and why the rest are absent is not known. The sample table holds tens of thousands of clones, of which less than 90% were seen once. About 4.5% of the sample comes from the top ten. Sequencing was performed on CD4+ or CD8+ T cells sorted from blood, taken in a trial of the OX40 agonist ivuxolimab. The receptors derive from an adult with an advanced solid tumor such as melanoma, head and neck, liver or kidney cancer.

The DNA of the CDR3 is TGTGCCAGCAGTTCGGCAGTAACTAATGAAAAACTGTTTTTT. Amino acids: CASSSAVTNEKLFF. The rearrangement joins TRBV28 to TRBJ1-4; D is unresolved. The CDR3 consists of 14 residues. CDR1 and CDR2 from the germline V gene are MDHEN and SYDVKM. The V end was cut by 4 bases, the J end by 1 base, with 7 bases between.

The CDR3 nucleotides read TGTGCCAGCTCACCACAGAGCGCGGGGCCCCAGAATGAGCAGTTCTTC. Protein: CASSPQSAGPQNEQFF. The chain recombines TRBV18 with TRBJ2-1, with D possibly matching TRBD2 (6 bases). Deletions cut 1 base from V and 7 bases from J, with 17 bases between. This CDR3 has 16 residues. Germline CDR1 is KGHSH and CDR2 is LQKENI.

The chain joins TRBV29-1 to TRBJ2-7; tentatively, D is TRBD2 (6 bases). Trimming shortened V by 2 bases and J by 7 bases, and 15 bases separated the two germline ends. This CDR3 has 13 amino acids. Germline lookup yields CDR1 SQVTM and CDR2 ANQGSEA. Here the CDR3 DNA reads TGCAGCGTTGAATTGGTCGGGAGCGGTGAGCAGTACTTC. This codes for CSVELVGSGEQYF.

The J gene is TRBJ2-7, the V gene TRBV7-9; a possible D gene is TRBD1 (6 bases). CDR1 and CDR2 (germline): SEHNR, FQNEAQ (reference sequence). The CDR3 consists of 14 residues. Deletions cut 5 bases from V and 3 bases from J, with 14 bases between. CDR3 protein: CASSPKTGNYEQYF. CDR3 DNA: TGTGCCAGCAGCCCTAAAACAGGGAACTACGAGCAGTACTTC.

This clone was recorded only once. The V gene is TRBV7-6, the J gene TRBJ2-5, with D possibly called TRBD1 or TRBD2 (6 bases each). The CDR3 totals 14 residues. V shed 6 bases and J shed 2 bases, with 13 bases lying between them. Germline loops: CDR1 SGHVS, CDR2 FNYEAQ. The DNA for the CDR3 is TGTGCCAGCAGAAGAGGGGGAGGTCAAGAGACCCAGTACTTC. This translates into CASRRGGGQETQYF. The full variable domain, its missing parts supplied by reference TRBV7-6 and TRBJ2-5, is GAGVSQSPRYKVTKRGQDVALRCDPISGHVSLYWYRQALGQGPEFLTYFNYEAQQDKSGLPNDRFSAERPEGSISTLTIQRTEQRDSAMYRCASRRGGGQETQYFGPGTRLLVL.

The genes are TRBV30 and TRBJ2-6; the D is unclear. Trimming stripped 2 bases from V and 4 bases from J, with 12 bases between. This CDR3 region has 15 residues. Germline V gene lookup returns CDR1 GTSNPN and CDR2 SVGIG (reference sequence). CDR3 region: CAWSIYIAGANVLTF. CDR3 DNA: TGTGCCTGGAGTATATACATTGCAGGGGCCAACGTCCTGACTTTC.

The V gene is TRBV7-9, the J gene TRBJ1-4; maybe TRBD1 (5 bases). CDR1 SEHNR and CDR2 FQNEAQ come from the germline V gene (reference sequence). The CDR3 spans 15 residues. V lost 5 bases and J 7 bases, leaving 17 bases between the germline ends. The DNA for the CDR3 is TGTGCCAGCAGCCCAGTCATTGGGGGGGGTGAAAAACTGTTTTTT. This encodes CASSPVIGGGEKLFF.

This clone was observed a single time. This rearrangement joins TRBV5-4 to TRBJ1-3; 7 nucleotides line up with TRBD1. Germline V lookup: CDR1 SGHNT, CDR2 YYREEE (reference sequence). The CDR3 covers 14 residues. V shed 6 bases, J shed 2 bases, and the junction held 5 bases outside the gene matches. CDR3 coding DNA: TGTGCCAGCAACCTAGGGGGCACTGGAAACACCATATATTTT. The encoded protein is CASNLGGTGNTIYF.

The gene calls are TRBV6-6 and TRBJ2-1, with TRBD2 matching over 11 bases. Germline CDR1 MNHNY, CDR2 SVGAGI (reference sequence). The CDR3 runs 14 residues. V was clipped by 5 bases and J by 4 bases; unmatched bases: 1. CDR3 amino acids: CASSTSGSYNEQFF. The CDR3, as DNA: TGTGCCAGCAGTACTAGCGGGAGTTACAATGAGCAGTTCTTC.

This clone was detected only a few times. The rearrangement joins TRBV2 to TRBJ2-7; D possibly corresponds to TRBD2 (6 bases). V lost 4 bases and J lost 0, with 10 bases in between. The CDR3 consists of 14 residues. Germline V CDR1 and CDR2: SNHLY, FYNNEI. The CDR3 spells CASSVAASSYEQYF. The CDR3 DNA follows: TGTGCCAGCAGTGTAGCGGCGAGCTCCTACGAGCAGTACTTC.

This chain joins TRBV19 and TRBJ2-6; the D gene could be TRBD1 or TRBD2 (5 bases each). The V and J ends lost 7 bases and 2 bases respectively, with 15 bases between them. The CDR3 is 16 amino acids. Per germline, CDR1 LNHDA and CDR2 SQIVND (reference sequence). CDR3 sequence: CASTKRPGPGANVLTF. CDR3 nucleotide sequence: TGTGCCAGTACCAAAAGACCGGGGCCTGGGGCCAACGTCCTGACTTTC.

This chain's CDR3 is CASRLPGHGAFF. CDR3 in DNA: TGTGCCAGCAGGTTACCAGGACATGGAGCTTTCTTT. The chain joins TRBV28 to TRBJ1-1; maybe TRBD1 (5 bases). CDR3 length: 12 amino acids. Trimming shortened V by 6 bases and J by 10 bases, and 15 bases separated the two germline ends. CDR1 is MDHEN and CDR2 is SYDVKM in the germline V gene.

The chain combines TRBV9 with TRBJ2-3; 8 bases align to TRBD2. The CDR3 totals 15 residues. CDR1 and CDR2 (germline): SGDLS, YYNGEE. V was clipped by 4 bases and J by 4 bases; unmatched bases: 8. Here the CDR3 DNA reads TGTGCCAGCAGCTTCGATGGACTAGCTTCAGATACGCAGTATTTT. This encodes CASSFDGLASDTQYF.

This clone occurred once. The chain couples TRBV19 to TRBJ2-3, with TRBD1 as a possible D gene (6 bases). Germline V CDR1 and CDR2: LNHDA, SQIVND (reference sequence). The V gene lost 4 bases and the J gene lost 0 bases, with 11 bases spanning the gap. This CDR3 contains 15 residues. The CDR3 spells CASSRPTGSTDTQYF. In nucleotides, the CDR3 is TGTGCCAGTAGTAGACCGACAGGTAGCACAGATACGCAGTATTTT.

This clone appeared a single time. The chain carries TRBV9 and TRBJ2-7, with 10 bases matching TRBD1. Trimming removed 3 bases from V and 7 bases from J; junction bases left unmatched: 7. CDR3 length: 14 residues. Looked up from germline, CDR1 is SGDLS and CDR2 is YYNGEE. The CDR3 bases are TGTGCCAGCAGCGCCGGGACAGGGGCGGAAGAGCAGTACTTC. Translating gives CASSAGTGAEEQYF.

The J gene is TRBJ2-5, the V gene TRBV29-1, with D hard to call. From germline, CDR1 is SQVTM and CDR2 ANQGSEA. The V end was cut by 4 bases, the J end by 1 base, with 4 bases between. This CDR3 contains 11 residues. Here the CDR3 DNA reads TGCAGCGTTGGTTCCCAAGAGACCCAGTACTTC. Translated, it gives CSVGSQETQYF.

The chain couples TRBV7-2 to TRBJ2-5; 12 positions match TRBD1. The DNA end is more similar to TRBJ2-7, so the J call may be wrong. Germline loops: CDR1 SGHTA, CDR2 FQGNSA. The CDR3 sequence is 16 residues long. For the CDR3, the DNA is TGTGCCAGCAGCTTAACAGGGACAGGGGGCTACTACGAGCAGTACTTC. It codes for CASSLTGTGGYYEQYF.

J is TRBJ2-1 and V is TRBV6-1; D is unresolved. The CDR3 has 15 amino acids. The germline CDR1 and CDR2 sequences are MNHNS and SASEGT. Trimming removed 1 base at V and 6 bases at J, with 13 bases between. CDR3 amino acids: CASSEGSLGSNEQFF. The CDR3 region has the DNA TGTGCCAGCAGTGAAGGTTCCTTAGGGTCCAATGAGCAGTTCTTC.

The V call is TRBV4-1, the J call TRBJ2-2; weak D call: TRBD2 (6 bases). The germline V and J ends were trimmed by 4 bases and 0 bases, with 12 bases remaining between them. The CDR3 has 16 amino acids. CDR1 and CDR2 (germline): MGHRA, YSYEKL. The CDR3 protein is CASSPTLATNTGELFF. The CDR3 nucleotides are TGCGCCAGCAGCCCAACTCTAGCGACGAACACCGGGGAGCTGTTTTTT.

This clone is classed as medium-sized. The V gene is TRBV29-1, the J gene TRBJ1-5; D might be TRBD1 (5 bases). CDR1 and CDR2 (germline): SQVTM, ANQGSEA. The CDR3 has 15 residues. Trimming left V 4 bases short and J 5 bases short, with 18 bases between. The CDR3 nucleotides are TGCAGCGTTGGGGAGTCGCCGGCGGGGGATCAGCCCCAGCATTTT. This gives the protein CSVGESPAGDQPQHF.

The chain links TRBV19 to TRBJ2-5; 7 bases line up with TRBD2. V gave up 3 bases and J gave up 2 bases; unmatched junction bases: 6. The CDR3 runs to 15 residues. The germline V gene has CDR1 LNHDA and CDR2 SQIVND (reference sequence). The CDR3 DNA sequence: TGTGCCAGTAGTATTGGGGCTAGCGGACAAGAGACCCAGTACTTC. This gives the protein CASSIGASGQETQYF.

The chain carries TRBV6-1 and TRBJ2-1, with 11 bases that match TRBD2. Germline CDR1 MNHNS, CDR2 SASEGT. The J segment lost 9 bases and the V segment lost 1 base, leaving 5 bases of the junction unmatched. This CDR3 spans 15 amino acids. Written as DNA, the CDR3 is TGTGCCAGCAGTGAAGTAGCGGGGGGGCAGGGTGAGCAGTTCTTC. Residues: CASSEVAGGQGEQFF.

V gene TRBV27 combines with J gene TRBJ2-6; 9 bases fit TRBD1. Germline loops: CDR1 MNHEY, CDR2 SMNVEV (reference sequence). This CDR3 contains 17 residues. J gave up 4 bases and V 6 bases, and 10 bases lay outside the gene matches. Here the CDR3 reads CASSRGQGTSGANVLTF. In nucleotides, the CDR3 is TGTGCCAGCAGCAGGGGACAGGGCACATCCGGGGCCAACGTCCTGACTTTC.

This sequence joins TRBV10-3 and TRBJ2-3, with D uncertain. This CDR3 is 13 amino acids long. Germline V CDR1 and CDR2: ENHRY, SYGVKD. The V and J ends lost 4 bases and 2 bases respectively, with 7 bases between them. In DNA, the CDR3 is TGTGCCATCAGTGGTAGCAACACAGATACGCAGTATTTT. This gives the protein CAISGSNTDTQYF.

The chain carries TRBV27 and TRBJ2-1; D remains ambiguous. The germline V gene has CDR1 MNHEY and CDR2 SMNVEV (reference sequence). Trimming pared 7 bases from V and 2 bases from J, leaving 9 bases between. This CDR3 comprises 13 residues. The CDR3 DNA is TGTGCCAGCACCCCCGGGCCCTACAATGAGCAGTTCTTC. Amino acid sequence: CASTPGPYNEQFF.

V gene TRBV5-5 combines with J gene TRBJ2-7; 10 positions agree with TRBD1. The CDR3 is 14 amino acids. J gave up 7 bases and V 4 bases, and 8 bases lay outside the gene matches. Germline V gene lookup returns CDR1 SGHKS and CDR2 YYEKEE (reference sequence). The CDR3: CASSRQGAEWEQYF. The CDR3 nucleotides read TGTGCCAGCAGCCGACAGGGGGCGGAATGGGAGCAGTACTTC.

This chain links TRBV2 with TRBJ1-5; D gene uncertain. CDR3 length: 14 residues. Germline CDR1 SNHLY, CDR2 FYNNEI. Deletions cut 4 bases from V and 4 bases from J, with 11 bases between. The CDR3 DNA reads TGTGCCAGCAGTGGGCCGAATCGTAATCAGCCCCAGCATTTT. Translated: CASSGPNRNQPQHF.

The CDR3 here is CASSPGVDEKLFF. The CDR3 DNA reads TGTGCCAGCTCACCAGGGGTGGATGAAAAACTGTTTTTT. The V and J genes are TRBV18 and TRBJ1-4; D unresolved. Trimming removed 2 bases at V and 6 bases at J, with 7 bases between. Germline-derived CDR1 and CDR2 are KGHSH and LQKENI. There are 13 residues in the CDR3.

The gene calls are TRBV11-2 and TRBJ2-7, with TRBD1 matching 9 bases. The V gene's germline CDR1 is SGHAT and CDR2 FQNNGV. Trimming took 5 bases from V and 0 from J; bases not matched to a gene: 14. The CDR3 covers 18 residues. CDR3 sequence reads: CASSPTIQGATGSYEQYF. In nucleotides, the CDR3 is TGTGCCAGCAGCCCGACGATACAGGGGGCGACGGGCTCCTACGAGCAGTACTTC.

This chain connects TRBV11-2 to TRBJ1-5, with a possible D match to TRBD1 (6 bases). CDR3 length equals 13 residues. Germline loops: CDR1 SGHAT, CDR2 FQNNGV. The V and J ends lost 6 bases and 4 bases respectively, with 10 bases between them. In nucleotides, the CDR3 is TGTGCCAGCAGACAGGGTTGGAATCAGCCCCAGCATTTT. Amino acid sequence: CASRQGWNQPQHF.

V is TRBV28 and J is TRBJ1-5, with TRBD1 matching 7 bases. V dropped 10 bases and J dropped 7; count of bases not matched to a gene: 13. From germline, CDR1 is MDHEN and CDR2 SYDVKM. The CDR3 spans 14 residues. The CDR3 region is CAIRGAGTRQPQHF. CDR3 bases: TGTGCCATCAGGGGGGCAGGGACACGACAGCCCCAGCATTTT.